This entry features one T cell receptor beta chain sequence. The sample holds many counts of this clonotype. No cognate antigen has been identified for it. Base qualities are not at hand, and no much larger clone is one base apart. The source of the sample is a study of T cells in Graves' hyperthyroidism and ophthalmopathy (dated by TCRdb to 2018 to 2020). Broadly, across the study: Peripheral blood samples were taken at the time of initial diagnosis, prior to any treatment. To identify distinguishing TCR V-J signatures, a discovery cohort of some 100 patients was used, comprising 43 with Graves' ophthalmopathy and around 60 with stable Graves' hyperthyroidism. Prospective prediction of ophthalmopathy was tested in an independent validation cohort consisting of about 19 hyperthyroidism patients and around 16 patients who later progressed to ophthalmopathy. The approximately 98 discovery patients were randomly divided into training and test sets at a 7:3 ratio. In addition, the study compared T-cell repertoires in thyroid tissue and in blood from 6 or 7 Graves' hyperthyroidism patients. After sampling, hyperthyroidism patients received methimazole starting at 30 mg daily, and ophthalmopathy patients received high-dose intravenous methylprednisolone. The paper reports TCR Vbeta CDR3 sequencing of about 140 peripheral blood samples: around 45 ophthalmopathy, fewer than 80 hyperthyroidism and around 17 progressor patients.

Hyperthyroidism patients were aged 18 to 65 years and newly diagnosed, with disease duration of less than 2 months. The study excluded patients with uncontrolled infections, other autoimmune diseases, pregnancy or lactation. Diagnoses were based on clinical symptoms, serum thyroxine and TRAb, thyroid ultrasound and orbital computed tomography. Blood from progressor patients was collected at the time of first diagnosis with hyperthyroidism, before any ophthalmopathy symptoms had appeared. PBMCs were isolated from 7.5 to 10 ml of fresh peripheral blood by Ficoll-Paque density gradient centrifugation. Progressor patients were initially diagnosed with Graves' hyperthyroidism and developed ophthalmopathy during follow-up. Total RNA was extracted with Trizol reagent, and quality was checked on an Agilent 2100 Bioanalyzer. The paper's findings and limits, for the study overall: No statistical method was used to fix the sample size in advance, and group allocation was not hidden from the investigators. A 13 V-J signature model separated ophthalmopathy from stable hyperthyroidism, with approximately 87% sensitivity and 81% to 82% specificity in cross-validation and 80%/75% in testing. In validation, the model predicted progression to ophthalmopathy a median of 6.5 months before onset, with roughly 70% sensitivity and about 72% specificity. Blood samples also contained most of the expanded thyroid clonotypes (frequency above 0.001), which suggests that blood repertoires may reflect thyroid immune responses.

V lost 10 bases and J lost 3 bases; the stretch between them is 13 bases long. As encoded in the germline V gene, CDR1 is MDHEN while CDR2 is SYDVKM. Reading from cysteine to phenylalanine, the CDR3 counts 13 amino acids. Only the CDR3 region is kept as DNA, spanning 39 bases read in frame from base 1. Amplification of TCR beta CDR3 regions was carried out from RNA transcripts. The first round of RT-PCR for the TCR CDR3 was performed with the HTBI primer set and the Qiagen OneStep RT-PCR kit. Libraries were constructed in a second round of multiplex PCR, after which size selection and purification were performed. Paired-end sequencing of the libraries was performed with 100 bp reads on an Illumina HiSeq2000. The authors processed their data as follows. SOAPnuke was used to process the raw data, removing reads that contained adapters or uncalled bases, had a mean Phred below 15, or lacked an exact match to the constant primer or identifier. High-quality paired reads were merged using COPE v1.2.5, and each unique nucleotide sequence was defined as a clonotype. MiTCR v1.1 was used to align the clonotypes against IMGT TRBV, TRBD and TRBJ reference segments. Analysis was restricted to V-J combinations with a frequency above 0.0001, which covered roughly 99% of repertoires. The TCS score was defined as the ratio of F50 (clonal expansion) to E x V (chaos), calculated using BLOSUM62-based TCRdist between CDR3 peptides within each V-J. Welch's t-statistics and random forest reduced around 520 V-J features to 10 to 15, which were used in a naive Bayes classifier (R e1071). TCRdb passed the public sequencing reads through fastp at Q25 and MiXCR, retaining productive beta sequences. Identical CDR3 proteins give one entry, which carries the most common genes and DNA. The V and J calls reflect TCRdb's pipeline rather than the authors' work. This sample has under 450,000 distinct CDR3 sequences in its table, and roughly 15% of those were observed once. Together, the top ten hold 30% to 40% of the sample.

Sequences were obtained from blood. The rearrangement combines TRBV28 with TRBJ1-5, with the D gene call left open. The sequence derives from a woman in her twenties or thirties with Graves' hyperthyroidism that later progressed to Graves' ophthalmopathy. CDR3 protein: CATADRTNQPQHF. The bases read TGTGCCACGGCAGACCGGACCAATCAGCCCCAGCATTTT.